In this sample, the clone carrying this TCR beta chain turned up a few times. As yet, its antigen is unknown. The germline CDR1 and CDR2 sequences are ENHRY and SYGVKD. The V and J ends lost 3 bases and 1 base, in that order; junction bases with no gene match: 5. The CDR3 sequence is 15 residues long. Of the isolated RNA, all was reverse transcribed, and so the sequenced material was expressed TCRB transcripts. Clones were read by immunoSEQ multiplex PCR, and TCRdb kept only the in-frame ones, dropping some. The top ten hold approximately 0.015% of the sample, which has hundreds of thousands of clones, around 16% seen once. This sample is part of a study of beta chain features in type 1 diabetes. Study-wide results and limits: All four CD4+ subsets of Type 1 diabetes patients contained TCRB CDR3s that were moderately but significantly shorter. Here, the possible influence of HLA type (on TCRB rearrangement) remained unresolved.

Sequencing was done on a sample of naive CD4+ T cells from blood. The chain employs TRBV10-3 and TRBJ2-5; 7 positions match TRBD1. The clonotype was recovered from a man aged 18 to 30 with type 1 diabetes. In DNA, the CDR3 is TGTGCCATCAGTGACCTTGGGACAGTCCAAGAGACCCAGTACTTC. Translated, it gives CAISDLGTVQETQYF.